These 16 T cell receptor beta chains came from one sample sequenced in a study of blood T cell repertoires in COVID-19. Profiling relied on immunoSEQ multiplex PCR, and the TCRdb table lists in-frame clones only, not all of them. The sample has tens of thousands of clones, over 85% seen once. Sequenced input: peripheral blood. The receptors stem from a man aged 45 to 65 with acute or convalescent COVID-19.

The J gene is TRBJ2-2, the V gene TRBV7-2; 9 bases align to TRBD1. The CDR3 sequence is 18 residues long. Germline V gives CDR1 SGHTA, CDR2 FQGNSA. V lost 6 bases and J lost 8; bases outside the gene matches: 19. The CDR3 nucleotides read TGTGCCAGCAGAAGTATAAGCCTCGGACAGGGGTTGATGGGGGAGCTGTTTTTT. Translation: CASRSISLGQGLMGELFF.

Only a few counts were recorded for this clone. This chain uses TRBV9 with TRBJ2-6; no reliable D call. V shed 0 bases and J shed 1 base, with 8 bases lying between them. Germline CDR1 reads SGDLS; CDR2 reads YYNGEE. CDR3 length: 16 residues. CDR3 protein: CASSVGLGSGANVLTF. The CDR3 DNA sequence: TGTGCCAGCAGCGTAGGCCTCGGGTCTGGGGCCAACGTCCTGACTTTC.

The chain has TRBV7-2 and TRBJ1-5, with TRBD1 matching over 11 bases. This CDR3 region has 16 residues. Germline V gene data show CDR1 as SGHTA and CDR2 as FQGNSA. V lost 5 bases and J lost 6; bases outside the gene matches: 9. This CDR3 is CASSRTGGEYSQPQHF. In DNA form, the CDR3 reads TGTGCCAGCAGCCGGACAGGGGGCGAGTATTCTCAGCCCCAGCATTTT.

V and J are TRBV4-1 and TRBJ2-1; D may be TRBD2 (7 bases). V was shortened by 3 bases and J by 6 bases, with 18 bases between the two germline ends. The CDR3 is 16 residues long. CDR1 and CDR2 from the germline V gene are MGHRA and YSYEKL. The CDR3 coding sequence is TGCGCCAGCAGCCACCCGATCGGGGGGCTCGGCAATGAGCAGTTCTTC. Its translation is CASSHPIGGLGNEQFF.

The V gene is TRBV5-5, the J gene TRBJ1-6; weak D call: TRBD1 (5 bases). V was pared by 9 bases and J by 8 bases, with 15 bases between. The CDR3 contains 13 residues. CDR1 is SGHKS, CDR2 YYEKEE, per germline (reference sequence). This CDR3 is CATAREVHSPLHF. In DNA form, the CDR3 reads TGTGCCACCGCCAGGGAGGTTCATTCACCCCTCCACTTT.

J is TRBJ1-3 and V is TRBV3-1 (or the pseudogene TRBV3-2); perhaps TRBD1 as D (5 bases). The CDR3 covers 15 residues. The germline gives CDR1 LGHDT, CDR2 YNNKEL (reference sequence). Trimming took 5 bases from V and 2 from J, leaving 13 bases between them. This chain's CDR3 is CASSSTVGAGNTIYF. For the CDR3, the DNA is TGTGCCAGCAGCTCAACGGTAGGGGCTGGAAACACCATATATTTT.

The V call is TRBV2, the J call TRBJ2-1; the D is unclear. The CDR3 sequence is 10 residues long. Germline lookup yields CDR1 SNHLY and CDR2 FYNNEI. With 4 bases removed from V and 7 bases from J, the gap between germline ends came to 2 bases. DNA for the CDR3: TGTGCCAGCAGTGTAAATGAGCAGTTCTTC. Translation: CASSVNEQFF. The entire variable domain, with the rest obtained from reference TRBV2 and TRBJ2-1, is as follows: EPEVTQTPSHQVTQMGQEVILRCVPISNHLYFYWYRQILGQKVEFLVSFYNNEISEKSEIFDDQFSVERPDGSNFTLKIRSTKLEDSAMYFCASSVNEQFFGPGTRLTVL.

The rearrangement joins TRBV9 to TRBJ1-6, with D possibly matching TRBD1 (6 bases). Germline V CDR1 and CDR2: SGDLS, YYNGEE. The CDR3 length is 15 residues. Trimming removed 2 bases from V and 8 bases from J, with 14 bases in between. This chain's CDR3 is CASSVNDRFDSPLHF. In DNA, the CDR3 is TGTGCCAGCAGCGTCAACGACAGGTTTGATTCACCCCTCCACTTT.

The chain links TRBV7-7 to TRBJ2-1; D is possibly TRBD2 (5 bases). Per germline, CDR1 SSHAT and CDR2 FNYEAQ (reference sequence). This CDR3 has 15 amino acids. V lost 5 bases, J lost 2 bases, and 13 bases lay in between. The CDR3 sequence: CASSPRETAYNEQFF. CDR3 nucleotide sequence: TGTGCCAGCAGCCCCCGGGAAACGGCCTACAATGAGCAGTTCTTC.

This rearrangement joins TRBV5-6 to TRBJ1-1; no definite D call. CDR3 length: 14 residues. CDR1 and CDR2 from the germline V gene are SGHDT and YYEEEE. V lost 6 bases to trimming and J lost 3 bases, with 15 bases between them. CDR3: CASTTRGLDTEAFF. The CDR3, as DNA: TGTGCCAGCACCACCCGGGGTCTCGACACTGAAGCTTTCTTT.

The J gene is TRBJ2-2, the V gene TRBV19; TRBD2 might be the D (7 bases). CDR1 is LNHDA and CDR2 is SQIVND in the germline V gene (reference sequence). Trimming shortened V by 6 bases and J by 0 bases, and 11 bases separated the two germline ends. CDR3 length: 15 residues. The CDR3 loop is CASRGGTPNTGELFF. Here the CDR3 DNA reads TGTGCCAGTAGGGGGGGGACACCGAACACCGGGGAGCTGTTTTTT.

Only one count was recorded for this clone. The chain has TRBV6-5 and TRBJ2-7; weak D call: TRBD1 (6 bases). V was cut by 9 bases and J by 5 bases, with 23 bases left in between. The CDR3 is 15 amino acids. Per the germline V gene, CDR1 is MNHEY and CDR2 is SVGAGI. CDR3 DNA: TGTGCCAGTTATCCCGGGACAAGTCTCTTCCACGAGCAGTACGTC. This gives the protein CASYPGTSLFHEQYV.

The V and J genes are TRBV15 and TRBJ2-1; TRBD2 agrees at 8 bases. The CDR3 runs to 17 residues. The V and J ends lost 0 bases and 9 bases, in that order; junction bases with no gene match: 13. From germline, CDR1 is LNHNV and CDR2 YYDKDF (reference sequence). DNA of the CDR3: TGTGCCACCAGCAGAGATAGGGGACTAGTCGGATCAACTGAGCAGTTCTTC. This translates into CATSRDRGLVGSTEQFF. The full variable domain, with the rest looked up from reference TRBV15 and TRBJ2-1, is DAMVIQNPRYQVTQFGKPVTLSCSQTLNHNVMYWYQQKSSQAPKLLFHYYDKDFNNEADTPDNFQSRRPNTSFCFLDIRSPGLGDTAMYLCATSRDRGLVGSTEQFFGPGTRLTVL.

There are a few counts of this clone. The chain recombines TRBV7-3 with TRBJ2-1, with a possible D match to TRBD2 (6 bases). Germline V gene lookup returns CDR1 SGHTA and CDR2 FQGTGA. The V end was cut by 5 bases, the J end by 7 bases, with 18 bases between. The CDR3 sequence is 15 residues long. The CDR3 is CASSTSSGLTNEQFF. The CDR3 DNA reads TGTGCCAGCAGCACCTCCTCGGGACTGACTAATGAGCAGTTCTTC.

The V call is TRBV10-2, the J call TRBJ1-2; D ambiguous. The CDR3 runs to 13 residues. CDR1 and CDR2 (germline): WSHSY, SAAADI. V was trimmed by 2 bases and J by 6 bases, leaving 10 bases between them. In DNA, the CDR3 is TGCGCCAGCAGTGAGAGTTCGGGGAATGGCTACACCTTC. This gives the protein CASSESSGNGYTF.

The chain links TRBV28 to TRBJ1-1; the D gene is possibly TRBD1 (5 bases). Germline V gene sequence: CDR1 MDHEN, CDR2 SYDVKM. This CDR3 spans 13 amino acids. V lost 6 bases and J 3 bases, leaving 11 bases between the germline ends. The DNA of the CDR3 is TGTGCCAGCAGACGGACGGGGGACACTGAAGCTTTCTTT. Its translation is CASRRTGDTEAFF.